This T cell receptor (beta chain) is from a study of blood T cell repertoires in COVID-19. Overall study: The United States, Italy and Spain supplied acute and convalescent COVID-19 samples. T cells, B-cell-depleted T cells, or PBMCs supplied cDNA or gDNA.

The CDR3 spans 16 residues. The V end was cut by 6 bases, the J end by 2 bases, with 18 bases between. Germline values: CDR1 KGHSH, CDR2 LQKENI. Per the study methods: Amplification of reference gene primers provided the estimated nucleated cell counts. This table comes from immunoSEQ multiplex PCR, and its TCRdb copy is limited to in-frame clones, with some not included. V, J and clone size are those of that table, while D and trimming were read from the DNA. The sample carries about 64,000 clones, roughly 82% recorded once. Sample: peripheral blood. The V call is TRBV18, the J call TRBJ2-3; TRBD2 might be the D (7 bases). This TCR came from a human donor in a cohort sampled during active COVID-19. This CDR3 is CASSLGGGLNTDTQYF. Here the CDR3 DNA reads TGTGCCAGCTCGCTCGGCGGGGGCCTTAACACAGATACGCAGTATTTT.